The T cell receptor (beta chain) described here comes from a study of CXCR3-negative and CXCR3-positive naive CD8 T cells. Study-wide background: Each library gave roughly 1.6 +/- 0.3 million of about 150 million TRB reads.

With UMI labels, 5' RACE was used to prepare the TRB cDNA libraries. For each CDR3 protein, TCRdb gives one entry from its re-call of the 5' RACE reads, without DNA. This table holds around 81,000 distinct CDR3 sequences. Study results and limitations: Both naive subsets showed comparably high diversity, and memory CD8+ cells showed much lower diversity.

For this clonotype: Its antigen is as yet unknown.

Germline CDR1 SGHVS, CDR2 FNYEAQ. The CDR3 has 17 residues. Sequencing was carried out using naive CXCR3- CD8+ T cells from blood. Subset specified: CD45RO-CCR7+CD27+CD95- naive CD8+ T cells lacking CXCR3 (TNR3-). The chain couples TRBV7-6 to TRBJ2-5; the D gene TCRdb calls, TRBD1, cannot be checked with no DNA. The receptor was isolated from a human donor in good health. Some clones in this sample may be carry-over from other donors' samples. Here the CDR3 reads CASSPYTPRTGVETQYF.